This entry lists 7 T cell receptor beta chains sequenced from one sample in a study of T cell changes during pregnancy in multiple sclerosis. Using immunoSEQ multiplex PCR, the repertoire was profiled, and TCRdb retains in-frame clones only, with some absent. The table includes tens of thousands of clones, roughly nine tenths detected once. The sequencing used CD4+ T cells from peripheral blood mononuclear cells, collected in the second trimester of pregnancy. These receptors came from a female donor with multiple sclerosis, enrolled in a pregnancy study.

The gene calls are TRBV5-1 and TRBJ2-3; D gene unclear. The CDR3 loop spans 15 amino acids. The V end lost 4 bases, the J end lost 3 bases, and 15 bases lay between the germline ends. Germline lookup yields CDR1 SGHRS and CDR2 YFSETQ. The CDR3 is CASSPTRPETDTQYF. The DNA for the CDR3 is TGCGCCAGCAGCCCCACCCGCCCCGAGACAGATACGCAGTATTTT.

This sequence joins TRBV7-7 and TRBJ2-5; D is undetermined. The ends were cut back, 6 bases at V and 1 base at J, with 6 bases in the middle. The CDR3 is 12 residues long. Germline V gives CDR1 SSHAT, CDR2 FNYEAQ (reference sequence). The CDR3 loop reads CASSPSQETQYF. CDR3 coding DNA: TGTGCCAGCAGTCCATCCCAAGAGACCCAGTACTTC.

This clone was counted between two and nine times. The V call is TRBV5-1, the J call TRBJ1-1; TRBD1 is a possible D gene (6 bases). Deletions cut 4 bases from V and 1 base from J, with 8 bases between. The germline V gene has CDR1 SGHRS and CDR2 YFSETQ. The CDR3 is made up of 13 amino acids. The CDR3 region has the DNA TGCGCCAGCAGCCCGGGACAGAACACTGAAGCTTTCTTT. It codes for CASSPGQNTEAFF.

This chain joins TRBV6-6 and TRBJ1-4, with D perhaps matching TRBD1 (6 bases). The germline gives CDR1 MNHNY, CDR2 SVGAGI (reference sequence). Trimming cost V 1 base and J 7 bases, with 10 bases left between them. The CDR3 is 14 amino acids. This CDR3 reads CASSYLGGAEKLFF. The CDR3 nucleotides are TGTGCCAGCAGTTACTTAGGGGGGGCTGAAAAACTGTTTTTT.

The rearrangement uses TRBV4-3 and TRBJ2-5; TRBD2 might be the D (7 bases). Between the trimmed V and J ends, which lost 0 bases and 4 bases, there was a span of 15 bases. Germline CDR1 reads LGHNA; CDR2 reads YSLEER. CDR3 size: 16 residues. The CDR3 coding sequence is TGCGCCAGCAGCCAAGATGGGGCGGGGGCAGGAGAGACCCAGTACTTC. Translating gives CASSQDGAGAGETQYF.

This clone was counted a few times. Here the CDR3 DNA reads TGTGCCTGGGGCGAAACAGGGAGTTGGGCAGATACGCAGTATTTT. Translating it yields CAWGETGSWADTQYF. The chain is built from TRBV30 and TRBJ2-3, with D perhaps matching TRBD1 (6 bases). The CDR3 has 15 amino acids. Trimming pared 5 bases from V and 4 bases from J, leaving 19 bases between. From germline, CDR1 is GTSNPN and CDR2 SVGIG (reference sequence).

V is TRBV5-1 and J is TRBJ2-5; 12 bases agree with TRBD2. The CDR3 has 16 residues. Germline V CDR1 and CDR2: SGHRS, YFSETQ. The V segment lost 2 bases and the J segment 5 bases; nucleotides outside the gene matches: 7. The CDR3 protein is CASSFASLAGGETQYF. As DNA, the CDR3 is TGCGCCAGCAGCTTTGCGTCCCTAGCGGGGGGGGAGACCCAGTACTTC.